Shown below are 10 T cell receptor beta chains from a single sample sequenced in a study of shared clonotypes between healthy human individuals. Assay: immunoSEQ multiplex PCR; the TCRdb copy retains only in-frame clones and omits some. Among about 980,000 clones listed, approximately 80% were seen once. The sample taken for sequencing was memory CD4+ T cells sorted from blood. Subset reported: CD45RA-negative fraction. The source of these receptors is a man between 18 and 29 years old in good health.

The gene calls are TRBV11-2 and TRBJ2-7; D is possibly TRBD2 (5 bases). V was cut by 1 base and J by 2 bases, with 12 bases left in between. This CDR3 contains 15 residues. Germline-derived CDR1 and CDR2 are SGHAT and FQNNGV. The CDR3 nucleotides are TGTGCCAGCAGCTTAGGATGGCGGGCCGCCTACGAGCAGTACTTC. Residues: CASSLGWRAAYEQYF. The variable domain in full, completed from reference TRBV11-2 and TRBJ2-7, reads EAGVAQSPRYKIIEKRQSVAFWCNPISGHATLYWYQQILGQGPKLLIQFQNNGVVDDSQLPKDRFSAERLKGVDSTLKIQPAKLEDSAVYLCASSLGWRAAYEQYFGPGTRLTVT.

This chain connects TRBV10-3 to TRBJ2-7; 7 bases are a match to TRBD1. V trimming: 3 bases; J trimming: 2 bases; junction bases outside the gene matches: 10. Germline-derived CDR1 and CDR2 are ENHRY and SYGVKD. CDR3 length equals 16 residues. In nucleotides, the CDR3 is TGTGCCATCAGTGATCAACTGACAGGGCGCACCTACGAGCAGTACTTC. Amino acid sequence: CAISDQLTGRTYEQYF.

DNA for the CDR3: TGTGCCAGTAGTACTAGCGGACAAGAGACCCAGTACTTC. This translates into CASSTSGQETQYF. This chain links TRBV19 with TRBJ2-5; 7 bases align to TRBD2. The V and J ends lost 4 bases and 2 bases, in that order; junction bases with no gene match: 1. The CDR3 is 13 residues long. Germline V gene data show CDR1 as LNHDA and CDR2 as SQIVND (reference sequence).

This clone was seen once. The chain recombines TRBV9 with TRBJ2-7, with D perhaps given as TRBD1 or TRBD2 (6 bases each). The CDR3 length is 15 residues. V lost 3 bases and J lost 5, with 18 bases in between. Per germline, CDR1 SGDLS and CDR2 YYNGEE. CDR3: CASSERGDSRNEQYF. DNA of the CDR3: TGTGCCAGCAGCGAAAGGGGGGACTCCAGGAACGAGCAGTACTTC.

This sequence joins TRBV10-1 and TRBJ2-3; D could derive from TRBD1 or TRBD2 (5 bases each). The germline V gene encodes CDR1 WNHNN and CDR2 SYGVQD (reference sequence). Between the trimmed V and J ends, which lost 2 bases and 2 bases, there was a span of 14 bases. The CDR3 covers 16 residues. CDR3 coding DNA: TGCGCCAGCAGTGAGGGGACGGATTACCCCACAGATACGCAGTATTTT. Amino acid sequence: CASSEGTDYPTDTQYF.

V is TRBV29-1 and J is TRBJ2-4, with 7 bases that match TRBD1. The V gene end was trimmed by 5 bases and the J gene end by 0 bases; junction bases not matched to a gene: 13. Germline CDR1 and CDR2: SQVTM and ANQGSEA. The CDR3 consists of 17 residues. The CDR3 nucleotides read TGCAGCGTTCGGTCTCGGGACAGCCTTTTAGCCAAAAACATTCAGTACTTC. It specifies CSVRSRDSLLAKNIQYF.

The chain links TRBV19 to TRBJ1-2; 7 bases match TRBD1. With V trimmed by 4 bases and J by 4 bases, 3 bases remained unmatched. The CDR3 covers 13 residues. Per germline, CDR1 LNHDA and CDR2 SQIVND (reference sequence). DNA of the CDR3: TGTGCCAGTAGTAAGGGGGCGATCTATGGCTACACCTTC. Protein: CASSKGAIYGYTF.

This chain joins TRBV2 and TRBJ2-3; TRBD1 or TRBD2 may be the D gene (5 bases each). V dropped 7 bases and J dropped 3 bases, with 8 bases sitting between them. Germline V gene lookup returns CDR1 SNHLY and CDR2 FYNNEI. The CDR3 has 12 residues. CDR3 DNA sequence: TGTGCCAGCAAGAGGGGAACAGATACGCAGTATTTT. Protein sequence: CASKRGTDTQYF.

The chain joins TRBV5-1 to TRBJ1-5; D gene uncertain. The CDR3 runs to 13 residues. CDR1 is SGHRS and CDR2 is YFSETQ in the germline V gene. Trimming pared 4 bases from V and 7 bases from J, leaving 12 bases between. The CDR3, as DNA: TGCGCCAGCAGCCTGTACTTAGGACAGCCCCAGCATTTT. Encoded protein: CASSLYLGQPQHF.

The chain couples TRBV25-1 to TRBJ2-3, with 13 bases identical to TRBD2. This CDR3 comprises 17 residues. Germline assignment: CDR1 MGHDK and CDR2 SYGVNS. V lost 2 bases and J lost 10; bases outside the gene matches: 12. In nucleotides, the CDR3 is TGTGCCAGCAGTGAAGTGTTGGGTACTAGCGGGGGGGCCCCGCAGTATTTT. Protein product: CASSEVLGTSGGAPQYF.